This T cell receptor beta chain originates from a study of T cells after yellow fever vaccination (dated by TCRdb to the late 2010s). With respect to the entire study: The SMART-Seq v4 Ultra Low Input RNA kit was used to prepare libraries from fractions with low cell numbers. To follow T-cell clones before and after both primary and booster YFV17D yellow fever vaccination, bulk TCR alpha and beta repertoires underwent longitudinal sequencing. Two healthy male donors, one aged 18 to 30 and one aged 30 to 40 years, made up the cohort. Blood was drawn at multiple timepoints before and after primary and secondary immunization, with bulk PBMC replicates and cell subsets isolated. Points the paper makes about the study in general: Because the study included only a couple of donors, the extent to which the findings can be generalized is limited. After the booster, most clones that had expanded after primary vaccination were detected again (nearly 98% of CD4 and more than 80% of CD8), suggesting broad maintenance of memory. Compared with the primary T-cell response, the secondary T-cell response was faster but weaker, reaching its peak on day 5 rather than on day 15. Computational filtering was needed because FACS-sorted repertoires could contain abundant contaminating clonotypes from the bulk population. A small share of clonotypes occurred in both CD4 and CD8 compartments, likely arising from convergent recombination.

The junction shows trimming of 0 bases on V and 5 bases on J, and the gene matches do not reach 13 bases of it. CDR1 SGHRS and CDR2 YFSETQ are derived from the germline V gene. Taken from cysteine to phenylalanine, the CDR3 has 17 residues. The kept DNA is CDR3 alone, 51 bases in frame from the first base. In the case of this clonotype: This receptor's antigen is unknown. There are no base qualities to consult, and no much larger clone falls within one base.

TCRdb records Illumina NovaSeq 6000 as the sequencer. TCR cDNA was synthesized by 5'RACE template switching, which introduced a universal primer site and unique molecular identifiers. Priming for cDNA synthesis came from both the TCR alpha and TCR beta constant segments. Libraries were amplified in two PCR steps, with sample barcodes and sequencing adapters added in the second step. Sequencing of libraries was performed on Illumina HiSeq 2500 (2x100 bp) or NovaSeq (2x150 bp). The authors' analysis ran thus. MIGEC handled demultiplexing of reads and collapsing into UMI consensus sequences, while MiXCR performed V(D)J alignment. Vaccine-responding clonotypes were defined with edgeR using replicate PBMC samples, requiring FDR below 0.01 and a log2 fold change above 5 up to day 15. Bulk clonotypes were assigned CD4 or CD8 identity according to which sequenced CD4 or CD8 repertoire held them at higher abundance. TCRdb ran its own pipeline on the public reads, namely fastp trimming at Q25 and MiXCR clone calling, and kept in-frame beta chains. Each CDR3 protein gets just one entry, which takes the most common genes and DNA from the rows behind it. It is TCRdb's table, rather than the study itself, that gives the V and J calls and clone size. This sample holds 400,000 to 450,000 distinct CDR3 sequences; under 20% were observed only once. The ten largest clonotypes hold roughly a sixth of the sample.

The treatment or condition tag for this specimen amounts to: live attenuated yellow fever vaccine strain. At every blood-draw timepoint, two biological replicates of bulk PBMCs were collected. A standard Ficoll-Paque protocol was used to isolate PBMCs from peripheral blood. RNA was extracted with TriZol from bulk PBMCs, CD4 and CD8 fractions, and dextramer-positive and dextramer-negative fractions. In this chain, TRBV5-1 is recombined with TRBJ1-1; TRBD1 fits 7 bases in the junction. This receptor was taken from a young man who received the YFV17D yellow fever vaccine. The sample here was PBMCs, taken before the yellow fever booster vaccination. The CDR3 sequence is CASSLDLYRGGRTEAFF. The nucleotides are TGCGCCAGCAGCTTGGATCTATACAGGGGTGGACGAACTGAAGCTTTCTTT.